The entry that follows covers one T cell receptor (beta chain) sequence. Method: immunoSEQ multiplex PCR; TCRdb's copy keeps in-frame clones and lacks some. The table has about 330,000 clones, about 90% seen once. The V gene's germline CDR1 is MNHEY and CDR2 SMNVEV (reference sequence). Losses at the gene ends were 6 bases for V and 5 bases for J; bases not matched to a gene: 14. This CDR3 comprises 16 residues. These data come from a study of blood T cell repertoires in COVID-19. On the study more broadly: From T cells, B-cell-depleted T cells, or PBMCs came the material, which was cDNA or gDNA.

The J gene is TRBJ2-3, the V gene TRBV27, with 7 bases matching TRBD2. Sequencing was done on a sample of PBMCs or T cells enriched from blood (not recorded which). This sequence originates from a woman aged 25 to 39 who had recovered from COVID-19. In DNA form, the CDR3 reads TGTGCCAGCAGCAAGCCCCGTTTGCGGGGGAAAGATACGCAGTATTTT. Protein sequence: CASSKPRLRGKDTQYF.